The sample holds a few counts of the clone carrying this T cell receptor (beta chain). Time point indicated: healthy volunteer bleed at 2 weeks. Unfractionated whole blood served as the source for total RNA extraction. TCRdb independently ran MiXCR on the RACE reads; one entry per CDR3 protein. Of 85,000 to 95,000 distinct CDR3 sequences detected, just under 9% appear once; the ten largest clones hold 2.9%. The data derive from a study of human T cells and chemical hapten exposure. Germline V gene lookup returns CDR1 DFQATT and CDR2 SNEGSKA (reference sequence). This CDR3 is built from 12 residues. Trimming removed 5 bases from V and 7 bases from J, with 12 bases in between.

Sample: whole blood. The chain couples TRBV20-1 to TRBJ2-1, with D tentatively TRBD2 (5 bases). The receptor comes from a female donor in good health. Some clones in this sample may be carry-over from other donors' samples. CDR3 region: CSARGRGNEQFF. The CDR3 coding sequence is TGCAGTGCTCGAGGGAGAGGGAATGAGCAGTTCTTC.